These 10 T cell receptor beta chains were all obtained from the same sample, sequenced in a study of patients and donors after allogeneic stem cell transplantation. TCRdb fed the RT-PCR reads into MiXCR, producing one record per CDR3 protein. Among hundreds of thousands of distinct CDR3 sequences listed, 16% were seen once. What was sequenced was blood, either unsorted or a sorted T cell fraction (not recorded which). Every receptor here comes from a human donor who was either an allogeneic HSCT recipient or a stem cell or donor lymphocyte infusion donor (not recorded which). It is not recorded whose cells these are; they may come from a transplant donor.

This clonotype was seen a few times. The J gene is TRBJ1-2, the V gene TRBV3-1; D is undetermined. The V end lost 1 base, the J end lost 4 bases, and 10 bases lay between the germline ends. CDR1 LGHDT and CDR2 YNNKEL come from the germline V gene (reference sequence). CDR3 length: 14 residues. In DNA, the CDR3 is TGTGCCAGCAGCCAAGGGAAACGGGGCTATGGCTACACCTTC. This sequence encodes CASSQGKRGYGYTF.

Many counts were recorded for this clonotype. The V and J genes are TRBV10-3 and TRBJ2-1; unclear D gene. The ends were cut back, 4 bases at V and 7 bases at J, with 8 bases in the middle. Germline lookup yields CDR1 ENHRY and CDR2 SYGVKD. The CDR3 is 12 amino acids. The CDR3 reads CAISARWNEQFF. The CDR3 DNA reads as TGTGCCATCAGTGCTAGGTGGAATGAGCAGTTCTTC.

The chain uses TRBV3-1 and TRBJ2-1; D call uncertain. Germline CDR1 LGHDT, CDR2 YNNKEL (reference sequence). The V end was cut by 0 bases, the J end by 10 bases, with 7 bases between. The CDR3 length is 12 residues. The CDR3 reads CASSQDLGEQFF. The CDR3 DNA is TGTGCCAGCAGCCAAGATTTGGGAGAGCAGTTCTTC.

The rearrangement links TRBV7-3 to TRBJ2-1; 7 positions match TRBD2. Germline assignment: CDR1 SGHTA and CDR2 FQGTGA. The CDR3 length is 17 residues. With 4 bases clipped from V and 4 bases from J, the junction kept 13 bases outside the gene matches. CDR3 protein: CASSYRRSSGTYNEQFF. The CDR3 nucleotides are TGTGCCAGCAGCTACCGGCGTTCTAGCGGAACATACAATGAGCAGTTCTTC. The variable domain in full, completed from reference TRBV7-3 and TRBJ2-1, reads GAGVSQTPSNKVTEKGKYVELRCDPISGHTALYWYRQSLGQGPEFLIYFQGTGAADDSGLPNDRFFAVRPEGSVSTLKIQRTERGDSAVYLCASSYRRSSGTYNEQFFGPGTRLTVL.

This clonotype came up a few times. The chain is built from TRBV21-1 and TRBJ2-3; the table calls TRBD2, which could not be checked here. TRBV21-1 is a pseudogene segment. The CDR3 length is 11 residues. CDR3 amino acids: CASSPGTRPYF. The CDR3 bases are TGTGCCAGCAGCCCCGGGACTAGACCGTATTTT.

This clonotype has only a few counts. The V call is TRBV7-2, the J call TRBJ2-1, with 9 nucleotides matching TRBD1. Germline V gene data show CDR1 as SGHTA and CDR2 as FQGNSA. There are 13 residues in the CDR3. V lost 6 bases, J lost 9 bases, and 6 bases stayed unmatched. The CDR3 loop is CASSSQGAGEQFF. The CDR3 DNA reads as TGTGCCAGCAGTTCACAGGGGGCTGGTGAGCAGTTCTTC.

This clonotype was observed a few times. The chain combines TRBV12-3 or TRBV12-4 with TRBJ2-3, with 7 positions matching TRBD2. This CDR3 comprises 15 residues. V dropped 7 bases and J dropped 4; count of bases not matched to a gene: 11. CDR3 in DNA: TGTGCCAGCAATCTTCTCCTAGCGGCGGCAGATACGCAGTATTTT. Residues: CASNLLLAAADTQYF.

The chain couples TRBV11-3 to TRBJ2-2; D is ambiguous. The germline CDR1 and CDR2 sequences are SGHNT and YENEEA. The CDR3 is 15 amino acids. Trimming removed 1 base from V and 4 bases from J, with 10 bases in between. CDR3 sequence: CASSLGLPGTGELFF. In DNA, the CDR3 is TGTGCCAGCAGCTTAGGGTTGCCTGGCACCGGGGAGCTGTTTTTT.

This sequence joins TRBV7-2 and TRBJ2-5, with 8 bases identical to TRBD2. The length of the CDR3 is 16 residues. V gave up 0 bases and J gave up 6 bases; unmatched junction bases: 9. Looked up from germline, CDR1 is SGHTA and CDR2 is FQGNSA. The CDR3 protein is CASSLALPGGPKTQYF. The CDR3 nucleotides are TGTGCCAGCAGCTTAGCGCTTCCGGGGGGGCCGAAGACCCAGTACTTC.

The gene calls are TRBV11-1 and TRBJ1-2, with TRBD1 matching 7 bases. J was trimmed by 6 bases and V by 2 bases; bases with no gene match: 18. The CDR3 sequence is 18 residues long. CDR1 is SGHAT, CDR2 FQDESV, per germline (reference sequence). CDR3 in DNA: TGTGCCAGCAGCTTACGACAGGGTCTCGTCTTTTCGGTTGATGGCTACACCTTC. This gives the protein CASSLRQGLVFSVDGYTF.